The rows below give T cell receptor beta chains drawn from one sample of a study of cytomegalovirus exposure and HLA in healthy donors. TCRdb's copy holds only in-frame clones and misses some; the assay was immunoSEQ multiplex PCR. The table records 150,000 to 200,000 clones, around two thirds of them present only once. Sequenced input: PBMCs. The receptors shown here come from a man between 40 and 49 years old in good health and CMV-seronegative. Each CDR3 is given with its conserved first and last residue.

j_call v_call cdr3_aa
TRBJ2-3 TRBV30 CACKLAGGADTQYF
TRBJ1-4 TRBV18 CASSPTTGGNEKLFF
TRBJ2-3 TRBV9 CASSMWSLTDTQYF
TRBJ2-2 TRBV11-2 CASTLDRANTGELFF
TRBJ1-5 TRBV6-1 CASSPSRGSNQPQHF
TRBJ1-2 TRBV6-1 CASTLDRGRDGYTF
TRBJ2-7 TRBV7-2 CASSFWTDAYEQYF
TRBJ2-3 TRBV15 CATSSAGSTDTQYF
TRBJ2-7 TRBV4-2 CASSQDLPDSGSLYEQYF
TRBJ1-6 TRBV4-1 CASSQVGDSPLHF
- TRBV5-1 CASSLDQNYEQYF
TRBJ1-6 TRBV2 CASRDKGSYNSPLHF
TRBJ1-4 TRBV5-8 CASTHRQPINEKLFF
TRBJ2-7 TRBV12-2 CASRLATGGGASYEQYF
TRBJ1-1 TRBV19 CASSPRTAYTEAFF
TRBJ1-3 TRBV5-1 CASSQPGEPTGNTIYF
TRBJ1-2 TRBV5-4 CASSLWPRRGRWGYTF
TRBJ1-4 TRBV7-9 CASRPYRGLNEKLFF
TRBJ1-1 TRBV19 CASSTYTNTEAFF
TRBJ2-3 TRBV6-4 CASSDSSGAGEGQDTQYF
TRBJ2-5 TRBV4-1 CASSQDVRDWETQYF
TRBJ2-4 TRBV6-5 CASARGDKNIQYF
- TRBV19 CASTADRGTEQYF
TRBJ2-1 TRBV2 CANRLENEQFF
TRBJ2-1 TRBV6-1 CASLGGNTYNEQFF
TRBJ2-1 TRBV5-1 CASSLEAGGEQFF
TRBJ2-3 TRBV28 CASSRGQTSTDTQYF
TRBJ1-2 TRBV6-1 CASSEQGAPIYGYTF
TRBJ1-5 TRBV9 CASSVGDSVEPQHF
TRBJ2-7 TRBV19 CASSMGTGGVDEQYF
TRBJ2-3 TRBV19 CASIEGGANTDTQYF
TRBJ2-2 TRBV29-1 CSAIQELNTGELFF
TRBJ2-3 TRBV7-9 CASSLARGFSTDTQYF
TRBJ2-1 TRBV28 CASSSSLNEQFF
TRBJ1-4 TRBV18 CASSLSGGTNEKLFF
TRBJ2-7 TRBV21-1 CATRRRTGLFCEQYF
TRBJ2-3 TRBV6-6 CASSYPPDLMDTQYF
TRBJ2-7 TRBV29-1 CSVDAGGPYEQYF
TRBJ1-5 TRBV2 CASTRGLDQPQHF
TRBJ2-7 TRBV5-4 CASSFFGSGVYEQYF
TRBJ2-2 TRBV7-9 CSSSLSSGGRTGELFF
TRBJ2-6 TRBV19 CASSGTFSGANVLTF
TRBJ2-1 TRBV5-4 CASSPPGLAGDLEQFF
TRBJ2-2 TRBV27 CASSPRDRPTGELFF
TRBJ2-5 TRBV6-5 CASSPDGPRGETQYF
TRBJ2-1 TRBV25-1 CASRTSGVSNEQFF
TRBJ2-3 TRBV7-9 CASSSGQGILADTQYF
TRBJ2-1 TRBV1 CTSSQEGLAGMGEQFF
TRBJ2-7 TRBV6-1 CASLWTGTSYEQYF
TRBJ2-1 TRBV7-2 CASSSQGALGEQFF
TRBJ2-3 TRBV6-5 CASSATSGDTDTQYF
TRBJ2-2 TRBV5-6 CASSWGPGELFF
TRBJ1-2 TRBV27 CASSLTGNYGYTF